These 10 T cell receptor beta chains originate from one sample sequenced in a study of T cell responses to AZD1222 COVID-19 vaccine. Produced via immunoSEQ multiplex PCR; TCRdb's table is partial and in-frame only. This sample yields more than 150,000 clones, of which approximately 92% are seen a single time; roughly a tenth belongs to the top ten. Sequenced material: peripheral blood, taken on day 0 of AZD1222 vaccination. The source is an adult in good health.

The chain recombines TRBV11-2 with TRBJ1-4; D remains ambiguous. V was pared by 1 base and J by 0 bases, with 12 bases between. The CDR3 has 17 amino acids. The germline V gene encodes CDR1 SGHAT and CDR2 FQNNGV. The CDR3 here is CASSLGPVPSTNEKLFF. CDR3 DNA: TGTGCCAGCAGCTTAGGCCCAGTACCATCAACTAATGAAAAACTGTTTTTT.

This chain joins TRBV2 and TRBJ1-4, with D tentatively TRBD1 (5 bases). Trimming cost V 6 bases and J 4 bases, with 15 bases left between them. This CDR3 is 15 amino acids long. Germline values: CDR1 SNHLY, CDR2 FYNNEI. The CDR3 region is CASSSFGGRNEKLFF. Written as DNA, the CDR3 is TGTGCCAGCAGCTCATTTGGGGGACGTAATGAAAAACTGTTTTTT.

This chain uses TRBV6-5 with TRBJ2-7; 10 positions match TRBD1. The junction had 12 bases not matched to a gene; V was cut back by 4 bases and J by 6 bases. This CDR3 has 16 amino acids. Germline CDR1 reads MNHEY; CDR2 reads SVGAGI. CDR3 loop: CASSSLPGTGVREQYF. CDR3 coding DNA: TGTGCCAGCAGTTCACTGCCCGGGACAGGGGTGCGCGAGCAGTACTTC.

V is TRBV29-1 and J is TRBJ1-2; perhaps TRBD1 as D (6 bases). Germline V gene data show CDR1 as SQVTM and CDR2 as ANQGSEA. V dropped 7 bases and J dropped 5 bases, with 23 bases sitting between them. This CDR3 spans 15 amino acids. The DNA of the CDR3 is TGCAGCGCCCCAGATCCGGGACACGCTCCATATGGCTACACCTTC. This translates into CSAPDPGHAPYGYTF.

The chain couples TRBV5-6 to TRBJ2-7; D unclear. The CDR3 covers 11 residues. Germline V gene data show CDR1 as SGHDT and CDR2 as YYEEEE. V lost 3 bases, J lost 3 bases, and 4 bases lay in between. This chain's CDR3 is CASSSSYEQYF. CDR3 sequence (DNA): TGTGCCAGCAGCTCCAGCTACGAGCAGTACTTC.

The gene calls are TRBV28 and TRBJ1-1, with D possibly matching TRBD1 (6 bases). The CDR3 totals 13 residues. V dropped 7 bases and J dropped 4 bases, with 13 bases sitting between them. The germline V gene encodes CDR1 MDHEN and CDR2 SYDVKM. CDR3 sequence: CASTKGVVTEAFF. The DNA for the CDR3 is TGTGCCAGCACAAAGGGGGTCGTCACTGAAGCTTTCTTT. Full variable domain (outside the CDR3, taken from reference TRBV28 and TRBJ1-1): DVKVTQSSRYLVKRTGEKVFLECVQDMDHENMFWYRQDPGLGLRLIYFSYDVKMKEKGDIPEGYSVSREKKERFSLILESASTNQTSMYLCASTKGVVTEAFFGQGTRLTVV.

The chain employs TRBV3-1 (or the pseudogene TRBV3-2) and TRBJ2-2; unclear D gene. V was cut by 1 base and J by 6 bases, with 9 bases left in between. Germline V gene lookup returns CDR1 LGHDT and CDR2 YNNKEL (reference sequence). The CDR3 extends over 14 amino acids. The CDR3 here is CASSQVSLPGELFF. The DNA of the CDR3 is TGTGCCAGCAGCCAAGTATCACTACCCGGGGAGCTGTTTTTT.

V gene TRBV7-2 combines with J gene TRBJ2-1; TRBD2 aligns across 12 bases. V shed 4 bases and J 6 bases; nucleotides not matched to a gene: 10. This CDR3 has 17 residues. Germline assignment: CDR1 SGHTA and CDR2 FQGNSA. CDR3 bases: TGTGCCAGCAGCTCGAACCCTAGCGGGAGGGTAGGCAATGAGCAGTTCTTC. It specifies CASSSNPSGRVGNEQFF.

The chain combines TRBV10-3 with TRBJ2-3; TRBD2 agrees at 11 bases. The CDR3 consists of 17 residues. Trimming removed 6 bases from V and 2 bases from J; junction bases left unmatched: 10. Germline V gives CDR1 ENHRY, CDR2 SYGVKD. Here the CDR3 reads CAIRQRLAGRATDTQYF. The CDR3 DNA is TGTGCCATCAGACAGAGACTAGCGGGGAGAGCCACAGATACGCAGTATTTT.

This clone has a single count. The chain couples TRBV24-1 to TRBJ2-2; 9 bases align to TRBD1. Germline CDR1 KGHDR, CDR2 SFDVKD. The J segment lost 4 bases and the V segment lost 7 bases, leaving 6 bases of the junction unmatched. CDR3 size: 15 residues. The CDR3 DNA follows: TGTGCCACCAGGGGACAGGGTTACGGCACCGGGGAGCTGTTTTTT. Translation gives CATRGQGYGTGELFF.